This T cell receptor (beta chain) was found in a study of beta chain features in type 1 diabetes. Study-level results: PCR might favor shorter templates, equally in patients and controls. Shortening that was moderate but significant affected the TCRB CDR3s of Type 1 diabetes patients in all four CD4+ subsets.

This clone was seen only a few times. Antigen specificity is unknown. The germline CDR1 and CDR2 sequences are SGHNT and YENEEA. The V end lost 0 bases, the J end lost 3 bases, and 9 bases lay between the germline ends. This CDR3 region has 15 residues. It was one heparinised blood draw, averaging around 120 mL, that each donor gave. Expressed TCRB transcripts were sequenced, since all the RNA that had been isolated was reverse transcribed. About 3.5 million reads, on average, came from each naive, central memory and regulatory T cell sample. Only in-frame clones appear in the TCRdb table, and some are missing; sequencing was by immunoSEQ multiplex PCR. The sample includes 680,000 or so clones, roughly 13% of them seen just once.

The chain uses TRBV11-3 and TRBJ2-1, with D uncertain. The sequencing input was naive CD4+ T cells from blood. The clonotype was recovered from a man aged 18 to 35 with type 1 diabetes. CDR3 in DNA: TGTGCCAGCAGCTTAGATGGTGGCGACTACAATGAGCAGTTCTTC. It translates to CASSLDGGDYNEQFF.